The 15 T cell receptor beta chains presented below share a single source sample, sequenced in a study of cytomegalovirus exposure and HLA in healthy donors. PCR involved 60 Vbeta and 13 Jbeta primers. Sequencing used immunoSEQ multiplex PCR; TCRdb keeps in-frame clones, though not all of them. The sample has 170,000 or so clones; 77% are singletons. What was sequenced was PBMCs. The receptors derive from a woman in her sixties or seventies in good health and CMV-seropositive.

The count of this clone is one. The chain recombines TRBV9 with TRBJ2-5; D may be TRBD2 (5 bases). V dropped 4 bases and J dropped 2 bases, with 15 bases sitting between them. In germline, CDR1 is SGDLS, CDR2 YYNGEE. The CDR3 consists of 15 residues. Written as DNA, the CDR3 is TGTGCCAGCAGCCCCCGAATAGGACTTCAAGAGACCCAGTACTTC. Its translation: CASSPRIGLQETQYF.

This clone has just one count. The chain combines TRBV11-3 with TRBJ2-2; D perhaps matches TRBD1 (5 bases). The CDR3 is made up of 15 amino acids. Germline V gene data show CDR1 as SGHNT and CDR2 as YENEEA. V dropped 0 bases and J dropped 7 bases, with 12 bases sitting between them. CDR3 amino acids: CASSLDQSRGGELFF. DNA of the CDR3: TGTGCCAGCAGCTTAGATCAATCAAGGGGCGGGGAGCTGTTTTTT.

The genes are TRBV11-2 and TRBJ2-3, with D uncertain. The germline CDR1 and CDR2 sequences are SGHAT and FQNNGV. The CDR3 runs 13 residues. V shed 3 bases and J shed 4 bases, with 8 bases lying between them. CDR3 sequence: CASSFSPADTQYF. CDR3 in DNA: TGTGCCAGCAGCTTTTCTCCGGCAGATACGCAGTATTTT.

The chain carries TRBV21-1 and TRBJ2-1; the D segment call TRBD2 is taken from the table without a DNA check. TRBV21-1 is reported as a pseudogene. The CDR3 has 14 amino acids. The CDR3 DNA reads TGTGCCAGCAGCACCCTTAAGGGGGGGAATGGGGAGTTCTTC. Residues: CASSTLKGGNGEFF.

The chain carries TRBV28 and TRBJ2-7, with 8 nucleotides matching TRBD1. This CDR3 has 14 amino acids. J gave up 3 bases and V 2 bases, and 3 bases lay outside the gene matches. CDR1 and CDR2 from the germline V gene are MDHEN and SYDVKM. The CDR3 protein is CASSLQGADYEQYF. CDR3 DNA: TGTGCCAGCAGTTTACAGGGGGCGGACTACGAGCAGTACTTC.

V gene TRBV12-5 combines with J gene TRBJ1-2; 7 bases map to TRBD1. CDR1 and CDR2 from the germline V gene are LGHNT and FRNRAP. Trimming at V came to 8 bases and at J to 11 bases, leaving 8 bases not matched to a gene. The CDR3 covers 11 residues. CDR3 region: CASRRTGSYTF. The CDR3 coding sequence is TGTGCTAGTCGGCGGACAGGAAGTTACACCTTC. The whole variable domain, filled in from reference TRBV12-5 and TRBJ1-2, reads DARVTQTPRHKVTEMGQEVTMRCQPILGHNTVFWYRQTMMQGLELLAYFRNRAPLDDSGMPKDRFSAEMPDATLATLKIQPSEPRDSAVYFCASRRTGSYTFGSGTRLTVV.

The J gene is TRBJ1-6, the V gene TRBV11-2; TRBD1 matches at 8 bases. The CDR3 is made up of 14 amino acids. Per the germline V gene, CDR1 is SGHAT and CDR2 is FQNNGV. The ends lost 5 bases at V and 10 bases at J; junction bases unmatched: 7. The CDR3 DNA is TGTGCCAGCAGCCCCGGACAGGGTCGCTCACCCCTCCACTTT. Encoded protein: CASSPGQGRSPLHF.

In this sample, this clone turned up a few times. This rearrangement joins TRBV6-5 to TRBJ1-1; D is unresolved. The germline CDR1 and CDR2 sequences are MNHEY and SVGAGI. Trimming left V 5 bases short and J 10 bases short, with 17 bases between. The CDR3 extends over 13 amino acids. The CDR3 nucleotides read TGTGCCAGCAGTCCTCGTCGTGGTAGTGGAGCTTTCTTT. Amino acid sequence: CASSPRRGSGAFF.

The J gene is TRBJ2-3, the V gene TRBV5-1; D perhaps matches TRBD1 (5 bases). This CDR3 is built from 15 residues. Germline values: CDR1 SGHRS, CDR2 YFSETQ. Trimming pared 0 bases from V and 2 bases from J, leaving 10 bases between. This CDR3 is CASSLEGFPTDTQYF. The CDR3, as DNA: TGCGCCAGCAGCTTGGAGGGGTTTCCCACAGATACGCAGTATTTT.

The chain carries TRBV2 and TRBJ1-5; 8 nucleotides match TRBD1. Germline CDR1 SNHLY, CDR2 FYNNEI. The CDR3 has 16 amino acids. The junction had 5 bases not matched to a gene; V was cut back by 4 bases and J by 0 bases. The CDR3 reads CASSVQGARSNQPQHF. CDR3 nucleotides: TGTGCCAGCAGTGTGCAGGGGGCGCGTAGCAATCAGCCCCAGCATTTT.

The CDR3: CASTPGQGNQPQHF. Written as DNA, the CDR3 is TGTGCCAGTACCCCGGGACAGGGGAACCAGCCCCAGCATTTT. The J gene is TRBJ1-5, the V gene TRBV19; 10 positions match TRBD1. Germline CDR1 is LNHDA and CDR2 is SQIVND (reference sequence). Losses at the gene ends were 7 bases for V and 7 bases for J; bases not matched to a gene: 7. The CDR3 extends over 14 amino acids.

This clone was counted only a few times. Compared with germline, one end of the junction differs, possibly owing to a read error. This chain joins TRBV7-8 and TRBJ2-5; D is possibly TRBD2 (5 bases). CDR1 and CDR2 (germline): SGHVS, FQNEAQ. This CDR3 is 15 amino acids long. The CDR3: CASSLVWRPQEAQYF. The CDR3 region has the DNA TGTGCCAGCAGCTTAGTCTGGAGGCCCCAAGAGGCCCAGTACTTC.

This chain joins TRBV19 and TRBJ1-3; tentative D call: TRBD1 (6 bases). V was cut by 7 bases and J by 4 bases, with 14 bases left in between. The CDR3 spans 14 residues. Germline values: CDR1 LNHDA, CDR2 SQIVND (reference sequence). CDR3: CASTPDSRGNTIYF. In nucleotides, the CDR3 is TGTGCCAGTACCCCGGACAGCAGAGGAAACACCATATATTTT.

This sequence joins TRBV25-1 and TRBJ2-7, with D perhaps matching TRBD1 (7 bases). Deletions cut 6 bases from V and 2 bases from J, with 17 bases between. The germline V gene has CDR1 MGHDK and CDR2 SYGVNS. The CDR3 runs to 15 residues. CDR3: CASRRGRGATYEQYF. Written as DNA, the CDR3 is TGTGCCAGCAGAAGAGGCAGGGGGGCGACCTACGAGCAGTACTTC.

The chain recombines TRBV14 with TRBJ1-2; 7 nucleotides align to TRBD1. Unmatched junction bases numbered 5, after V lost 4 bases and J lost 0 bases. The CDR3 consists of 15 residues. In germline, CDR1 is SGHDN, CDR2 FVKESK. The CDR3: CASSPDRATNYGYTF. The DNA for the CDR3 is TGTGCCAGCAGCCCCGACAGGGCAACTAACTATGGCTACACCTTC. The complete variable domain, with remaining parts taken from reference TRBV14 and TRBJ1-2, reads EAGVTQFPSHSVIEKGQTVTLRCDPISGHDNLYWYRRVMGKEIKFLLHFVKESKQDESGMPNNRFLAERTGGTYSTLKVQPAELEDSGVYFCASSPDRATNYGYTFGSGTRLTVV.